This TCR beta chain was observed in a study of OX40 agonist ivuxolimab in advanced cancers. Study results and caveats: More expanded clones were seen, on average, in CD8+ T cells than in CD4+.

Sequencing was performed with immunoSEQ multiplex PCR; in TCRdb, only in-frame clones are kept and a portion is missing. The table records about 17,000 clones, around three quarters of them present only once. Regarding this clone: The antigen remains undetermined.

The CDR3 covers 19 residues. V lost 3 bases to trimming and J lost 7 bases; unmatched junction nucleotides: 19. CDR1 and CDR2 from the germline V gene are SGHRS and YFSETQ. The chain uses TRBV5-1 and TRBJ2-1; 10 nucleotides match TRBD2. The source is an adult with an advanced solid tumor such as melanoma, head and neck, liver or kidney cancer. The source was CD4+ or CD8+ T cells sorted from blood, collected in a trial of the OX40 agonist ivuxolimab. The CDR3 is CASSSRLAGGRAPGNEQFF. CDR3 sequence (DNA): TGCGCCAGCAGCTCCCGGTTAGCGGGGGGTCGAGCTCCGGGGAATGAGCAGTTCTTC.